This T cell receptor beta chain was documented in a study of a mutant IDH1 vaccine in newly diagnosed glioma. Study background: Eight vaccinations reached patients in weeks 1, 3, 5, 7, 11, 15, 19 and 23. Sex distribution of treated patients was about 62% male and roughly 40% female; mean age was about 41 years. Study-level findings and limits: Immune responses induced by the vaccine were seen in about 93% of patients, spanning multiple MHC alleles.

Time point denoted: week 23, last vaccination. The study gave 300 ug of mutant IDH1 20-mer peptide per vaccine dose, with topical imiquimod. There were new WHO grade 3 or 4 astrocytomas in the donors, and these were IDH1-mutant and ATRX-lost. Measured with immunoSEQ multiplex PCR; TCRdb has only the in-frame clones, and not every one. The repertoire consists of around 60,000 clones, with around 83% occurring once and the leading ten covering about 4%. The CDR3 consists of 13 residues. The germline V and J ends were trimmed by 6 bases and 5 bases, with 13 bases remaining between them. CDR1 is MGHDK and CDR2 is SYGVNS in the germline V gene. About this clone itself: The antigen is not known.

The sequence derives from a man younger than 45 with glioma. The specimen was PBMCs, collected from a glioma patient whose treatment included an IDH1 peptide vaccine. The chain links TRBV25-1 to TRBJ1-2; D not certain. The CDR3 DNA reads TGTGCCAGCAGCTATACGGAGCGTTATGGCTACACCTTC. This gives the protein CASSYTERYGYTF.